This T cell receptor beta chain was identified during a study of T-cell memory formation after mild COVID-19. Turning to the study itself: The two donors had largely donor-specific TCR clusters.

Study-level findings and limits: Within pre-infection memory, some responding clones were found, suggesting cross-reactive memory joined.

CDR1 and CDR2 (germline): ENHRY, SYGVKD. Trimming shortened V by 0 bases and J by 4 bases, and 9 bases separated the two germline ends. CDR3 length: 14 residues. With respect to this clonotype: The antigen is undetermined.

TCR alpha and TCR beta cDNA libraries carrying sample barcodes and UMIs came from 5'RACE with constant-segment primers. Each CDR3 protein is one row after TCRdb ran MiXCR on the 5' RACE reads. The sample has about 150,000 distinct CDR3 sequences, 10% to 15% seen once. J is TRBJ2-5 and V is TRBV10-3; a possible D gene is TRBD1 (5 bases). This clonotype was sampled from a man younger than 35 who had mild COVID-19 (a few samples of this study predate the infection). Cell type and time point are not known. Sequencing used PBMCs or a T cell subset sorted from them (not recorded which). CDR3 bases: TGTGCCATCAGTGAGTCGGTGCAGGGAGAGACCCAGTACTTC. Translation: CAISESVQGETQYF.